What follows describes a single T cell receptor (beta chain). Germline CDR1 reads DFQATT; CDR2 reads SNEGSKA (reference sequence). Trimming took 5 bases from V and 2 from J; bases not matched to a gene: 6. The CDR3 covers 15 residues. The source of the sample is a study of tumor-infiltrating lymphocytes in primary liver carcinoma. Study-level background: All lesions had stage T1-T3 N0M0 and 4.2 to 10 cm widths.

Co-extraction yielded RNA and DNA from around 20-30 mg of unsorted bulk tissue. The cohort consisted of patients whose primary liver carcinoma was surgically resected. The investigators made TCR beta cDNA from approximately 500 ng total RNA, using a constant-region primer. A slightly modified ARM-PCR protocol with three nested multiplex PCR rounds produced these TCR beta libraries. TRBV1-TRBV30 forward and Cbeta reverse primers drove the first two approximately 10-cycle rounds. TCRdb passed the multiplex PCR reads through MiXCR, listing each CDR3 protein once. The sample consists of tens of thousands of distinct CDR3 sequences, about 72% of them appearing once.

The origin of this receptor is a man aged 35 to 55 with primary liver carcinoma and hepatitis B virus infection. The sequencing input was liver tumor tissue from sampling region 4. Specified subset: tumor region T4, right-lateral pole. The chain couples TRBV20-1 to TRBJ2-3, with 11 bases matching TRBD2. In nucleotides, the CDR3 is TGCAGTGCTGCCGGGACTAGCGGAAACACAGATACGCAGTATTTT. It yields the protein CSAAGTSGNTDTQYF.